This TCR beta chain stems from a study of monozygotic twins with inflammatory bowel disease (dated by TCRdb to between 2017 and 2020). Background on the whole study: The full study comprised around 30 monozygotic twin pairs: nine German pairs (four IBD-concordant, five IBD-discordant) and 19 IBD-discordant Danish pairs. The search for disease-associated traits relied mainly on comparing, within discordant pairs, IBD patients with their genetically identical healthy co-twins. Each individual had, on average, about 151 000 unique TCRalpha sequences and 181 000 unique TCRbeta sequences available for analysis. Overall study outcomes, separate from this receptor: Repertoire similarity did not differ between concordant and discordant twins, which could be due to limited statistical power. Compared with healthy twins, IBD patients shared fewer clonotypes with other individuals, and the difference was most pronounced in patients with signs of disease activity. Because patients were on differing immunosuppressive treatments, the repertoires may have picked up extra background noise and inter-individual variability. The results gave no support for a single strong signal or clonotype linked to IBD. Measured by the inverse Simpson index, TCRbeta repertoire diversity was lower in IBD patients than in their healthy co-twins. The analysis was unable to tell apart different T cell subtypes.

Library generation was performed with 5' RACE. Each TCR library was prepared from about 3.5 ug of total RNA. For each sample, cDNA was synthesized in eight separate reactions using SMARTScribe reverse transcriptase. Unique molecular identifiers containing a 6-nucleotide sample barcode were introduced through template switching during cDNA synthesis. Amplification of TCRalpha and TCRbeta cDNA involved two nested PCRs of 16 and 9 cycles, and each PCR was followed by bead purification. Before amplification, the cDNA was treated with uracil DNA-glycosylase and purified using the QIAquick PCR purification kit. In the second PCR, Illumina TruSeq-compatible adapters and sample-specific barcodes were added. Library quality and concentration were checked on TapeStation and Qubit, and libraries were pooled at approximately 5 ng each. Sequencing of pooled libraries was carried out on an Illumina HiSeq2500 single-index Rapid Run using 2 x 100 bp reads and custom sequencing primers. The paper's data handling went like this. UMI-based consensus assembly with MiGEC version 1.2.6 was used to correct PCR and sequencing errors. V(D)J alignment, clonotype assembly and CDR3 extraction were performed with MiXCR version 2.1.1. To normalise gene usage, clonotype sharing and MAIT/NKT TCR abundance, the top 1000, 10 000 and 20 000 clonotypes in each sample were analysed. After downsampling to 27 000 UMIs, diversity was calculated as the inverse Simpson index using the vegan R package. Paired Mann-Whitney U tests on discordant twin pairs were used, with Benjamini-Hochberg multiple-testing correction. TCRdb reprocessed the public reads and reports one entry per CDR3 protein sequence, without DNA. TCRdb's processing, not the study's, gives the V and J calls here. For this sample, the table gives some 440,000 distinct CDR3 sequences. Clones ranked in the top ten supply 2% to 2.5% of the sample.

Comments on this clonotype: This clone's antigen is unknown.

Counted from cysteine to phenylalanine, this CDR3 has 13 amino acids. No DNA accompanies this entry. From each donor, an approximately 2.7 ml peripheral blood sample was collected into PAXgene tubes and kept at -80 degrees C. Total RNA was isolated from whole blood with the PAXgene blood miRNA kit on an automated QIAcube, without T cell sorting. Deep TCRalpha and TCRbeta repertoire profiling with unique molecular barcoding was performed on peripheral blood of monozygotic twin pairs concordant or discordant for inflammatory bowel disease. Smoking habits were recorded for all twin pairs, with individuals classified as current, former or never smokers.

What was sequenced was blood. This TCR derives from a human donor with ulcerative colitis or Crohn's disease, or a healthy co-twin of an affected twin (not recorded which). The chain is encoded by TRBV12-3 or TRBV12-4 joined to TRBJ2-5; without DNA, the TCRdb call of TRBD1 cannot be checked. CDR3 region: CASGLQGLQTQYF.